These 4 T cell receptor beta chains were sequenced from one sample in a study of blood T cells in healthy people across ages. For the second PCR, which ran for about 7 to 11 cycles, a sample-barcoded 5' primer and a J-beta primer mix were used. One entry per CDR3 protein, called by TCRdb with MiXCR from the 5' RACE reads. The sample has around 520,000 distinct CDR3 sequences; approximately 26% are singletons. This same sample was also taken into another study, of T cells of mothers and their children.

Material: blood. The receptor set was obtained from a boy aged 2 to 10 in good health.

This clonotype was seen a handful of times. V and J are TRBV21-1 and TRBJ2-5; TRBD2, as called in the table, went unchecked against the DNA. TRBV21-1 is designated a pseudogene. The CDR3 totals 13 residues. This chain's CDR3 is CASSKAGPETQYF. The CDR3, as DNA: TGTGCCAGCAGCAAGGCAGGGCCAGAGACCCAGTACTTC.

This chain links TRBV25-1 with TRBJ2-5, with 10 nucleotides matching TRBD1. The CDR3 spans 16 residues. The V and J ends lost 1 base and 5 bases, in that order; junction bases with no gene match: 7. In germline, CDR1 is MGHDK, CDR2 SYGVNS. CDR3 sequence reads: CASSESGTGVRETQYF. CDR3 DNA sequence: TGTGCCAGCAGTGAATCGGGGACAGGGGTAAGGGAGACCCAGTACTTC.

The chain has TRBV9 and TRBJ2-5; either TRBD1 or TRBD2 may fit D (5 bases each). CDR1 is SGDLS, CDR2 YYNGEE, per germline. Trimming removed 3 bases from V and 14 bases from J, with 14 bases in between. The CDR3 is made up of 11 amino acids. In DNA form, the CDR3 reads TGTGCCAGCAGCGCCGGGGACCGGGTCTACTTC. This translates into CASSAGDRVYF.

This clonotype occurred a few times. The V gene is TRBV5-5, the J gene TRBJ2-5; 9 positions match TRBD2. V lost 4 bases to trimming and J lost 4 bases; unmatched junction nucleotides: 14. Looked up from germline, CDR1 is SGHKS and CDR2 is YYEKEE (reference sequence). This CDR3 spans 17 amino acids. In DNA, the CDR3 is TGTGCCAGCAGCATCCCTGAGGGTAGCGGGAGCCGAGAGACCCAGTACTTC. It is translated as CASSIPEGSGSRETQYF.